Described below is a single T cell receptor beta chain sequence and its context. What it binds is unknown. CDR1 GTSNPN and CDR2 SVGIG come from the germline V gene (reference sequence). The trim removed 5 bases at V and 0 bases at J, leaving 2 bases unmatched. This CDR3 region has 13 residues. Libraries were prepared by immunoSEQ multiplex PCR; TCRdb keeps only in-frame clonotypes and omits some of them. Of 150,000 to 200,000 clones detected, approximately 80% appear once; the ten largest clones hold roughly 7.5%. The data were taken from a study of cytomegalovirus exposure and HLA in healthy donors. Study-wide results and caveats: Diagnosis of cytomegalovirus status made by the classifier reportedly showed high specificity and sensitivity.

The chain couples TRBV30 to TRBJ2-3; TRBD2 aligns across 7 bases. Material for sequencing was PBMCs. The clonotype was recovered from a man aged 18 to 29 in good health and CMV-seropositive. CDR3 protein: CAWDSGSTDTQYF. For the CDR3, the DNA is TGTGCCTGGGATAGCGGGAGCACAGATACGCAGTATTTT.